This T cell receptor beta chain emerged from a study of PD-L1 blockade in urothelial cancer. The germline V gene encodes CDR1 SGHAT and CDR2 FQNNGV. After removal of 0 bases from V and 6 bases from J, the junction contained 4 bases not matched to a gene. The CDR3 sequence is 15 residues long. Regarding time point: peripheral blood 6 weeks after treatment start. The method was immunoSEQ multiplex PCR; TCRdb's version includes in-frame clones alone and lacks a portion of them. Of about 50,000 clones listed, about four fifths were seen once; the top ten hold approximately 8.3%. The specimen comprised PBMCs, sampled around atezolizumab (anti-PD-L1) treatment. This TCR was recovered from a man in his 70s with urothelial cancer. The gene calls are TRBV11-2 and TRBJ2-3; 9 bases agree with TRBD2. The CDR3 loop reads CASSLEGLAGDTQYF. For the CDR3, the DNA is TGTGCCAGCAGCTTAGAGGGACTAGCTGGGGATACGCAGTATTTT. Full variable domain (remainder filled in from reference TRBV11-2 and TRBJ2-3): EAGVAQSPRYKIIEKRQSVAFWCNPISGHATLYWYQQILGQGPKLLIQFQNNGVVDDSQLPKDRFSAERLKGVDSTLKIQPAKLEDSAVYLCASSLEGLAGDTQYFGPGTRLTVL.